What follows are 10 T cell receptor beta chains derived from one specimen sequenced in a study of shared clonotypes between healthy human individuals (dated by TCRdb to 2018 to 2021). To prepare the library, the immunoSEQ multiplex PCR assay was applied. TCRdb re-hosts the immuneACCESS table, in-frame sequences only. Its copies lack some clones; in the studies checked, an unresolved V gene accounts for under half of them, and the cause for the rest is not known. For this sample there are millions of clones; about 92% appear just once. The top ten clonotypes cover 1.7% of the sample. CD8 naive samples were CD45RO-negative cells positively selected for CCR7, giving a CD45RA+CCR7+ population that excluded TemRA cells. Sequencing input: naive CD8+ T cells from PBMCs. The cell subset or site label of this sample denotes: CD45RA+CCR7+. The source of these receptors is a man in his late teens or twenties in good health. Some clones in this sample may be carry-over from other donors' samples.

Comment on this clone: This CDR3 is also generated by other DNA sequences in the sample. The V call is TRBV9, the J call TRBJ1-3; D is undetermined. From germline, CDR1 is SGDLS and CDR2 YYNGEE. Trimming took off 0 bases at V and 0 bases at J, with 7 bases between the two ends. This CDR3 has 15 amino acids. The CDR3 bases are TGTGCCAGCAGCGTAGAGGTCGGCTCTGGAAACACCATATATTTT. This sequence encodes CASSVEVGSGNTIYF.

The chain is built from TRBV13 and TRBJ2-7; 7 bases fit TRBD1. The CDR3 totals 13 residues. Germline CDR1 reads PRHDT; CDR2 reads FYEKMQ (reference sequence). The V and J ends lost 5 bases and 7 bases, in that order; junction bases with no gene match: 8. CDR3 DNA: TGTGCCAGCAGCCCACAGGGGTTACTGGAGCAGTACTTC. Encoded protein: CASSPQGLLEQYF.

The chain has TRBV27 and TRBJ2-5, with 7 bases identical to TRBD1. The DNA end lines up better with TRBJ2-7; the J call may be wrong. Germline lookup yields CDR1 MNHEY and CDR2 SMNVEV (reference sequence). The CDR3 consists of 14 residues. DNA for the CDR3: TGTGCCAGCAGTACGAGGACAGGCTCCTACGAGCAGTACTTC. Its translation is CASSTRTGSYEQYF.

The chain carries TRBV27 and TRBJ2-3, with TRBD2 identical over 9 bases. V was pared by 5 bases and J by 4 bases, with 13 bases of the junction left unmatched. Germline V CDR1 and CDR2: MNHEY, SMNVEV (reference sequence). This CDR3 contains 17 residues. As DNA, the CDR3 is TGTGCCAGCAGTCCCGGACTAGCGATAAGGGGGGCAGATACGCAGTATTTT. Protein: CASSPGLAIRGADTQYF.

The DNA for the CDR3 is TGTGCCAGCAGTTTAAAGACAGGGTTCATGAACACTGAAGCTTTCTTT. It encodes CASSLKTGFMNTEAFF. The chain employs TRBV28 and TRBJ1-1; 7 nucleotides align to TRBD1. J was trimmed by 0 bases and V by 2 bases; bases with no gene match: 6. Germline loops: CDR1 MDHEN, CDR2 SYDVKM. The CDR3 extends over 16 amino acids.

V gene TRBV18 combines with J gene TRBJ2-1, with 14 nucleotides matching TRBD2. V lost 3 bases to trimming and J lost 6 bases; unmatched junction nucleotides: 4. Germline V gene sequence: CDR1 KGHSH, CDR2 LQKENI. CDR3 length: 16 residues. The CDR3 is CASSPEGLAGANEQFF. DNA of the CDR3: TGTGCCAGCTCACCGGAGGGACTAGCGGGAGCCAATGAGCAGTTCTTC.

The chain has TRBV9 and TRBJ1-5; TRBD1 aligns across 8 bases. V lost 0 bases and J lost 15; bases outside the gene matches: 11. This CDR3 contains 14 residues. The germline V gene has CDR1 SGDLS and CDR2 YYNGEE. The CDR3 DNA is TGTGCCAGCAGCGTAGCAGGGGGCAAGGGCACGATGCATTTT. Protein: CASSVAGGKGTMHF.

The J gene is TRBJ2-1, the V gene TRBV7-2; 8 nucleotides agree with TRBD2. The trim removed 3 bases at V and 3 bases at J, leaving 16 bases unmatched. The CDR3 loop spans 19 amino acids. The V gene's germline CDR1 is SGHTA and CDR2 FQGNSA. CDR3 sequence: CASSFFSSFEAGDYNEQFF. CDR3 sequence (DNA): TGTGCCAGCAGCTTCTTTAGTTCGTTCGAAGCGGGAGACTACAATGAGCAGTTCTTC.

The chain links TRBV27 to TRBJ2-3, with unresolved D. The V gene lost 2 bases and the J gene lost 0 bases, with 12 bases spanning the gap. The CDR3 has 16 amino acids. The germline gives CDR1 MNHEY, CDR2 SMNVEV (reference sequence). CDR3: CASSLIRIKSTDTQYF. CDR3 DNA: TGTGCCAGCAGTTTAATTCGTATCAAAAGCACAGATACGCAGTATTTT.

The chain joins TRBV4-3 to TRBJ2-7; D is unresolved. Trimming took off 0 bases at V and 0 bases at J, with 12 bases between the two ends. The CDR3 spans 16 residues. Germline V gene lookup returns CDR1 LGHNA and CDR2 YSLEER. The CDR3 DNA is TGCGCCAGCAGCCAAGATCACGGAACCCGCTCCTACGAGCAGTACTTC. It translates to CASSQDHGTRSYEQYF.